This is a list of T cell receptor beta chains from one sample in a study of TIL therapy for anti-PD-1-resistant metastatic lung cancer. TCRdb's table, derived via immunoSEQ multiplex PCR, lists solely in-frame clones and lacks some. Here the sample spans 55,000 or so clones, 81% being singletons. This specimen was blood, taken at baseline. Receptors originate from a person aged 30 to 80 with non-small cell lung cancer. The conserved cysteine and the conserved F or W are not part of the CDR3 here. D genes are given only for firm matches.

v_gene	d_gene	j_gene	CDR3aa
TRBV6-5	NA	TRBJ2-7	ASSYSPVYEQY
TRBV19	TRBD1	TRBJ1-6	ASKEGQYNSPLH
TRBV7-2	TRBD1	TRBJ2-7	ASSQGQGSIAYEQY
TRBV28	NA	TRBJ1-5	ASTRGGGSQLQH
TRBV12-3/TRBV12-4	NA	TRBJ2-2	ASRQGNTGELF
TRBV7-2	NA	TRBJ2-1	ASNHFSEPGSGNEQF
TRBV5-4	NA	TRBJ2-5	ASSEQGGSETQY
TRBV28	TRBD2	TRBJ2-3	ASSLGTSGDTQY
TRBV15	NA	TRBJ2-7	ATSRDYDRLAYEQY
TRBV7-2	NA	TRBJ1-5	ASTLNLNQPQH
TRBV7-2	TRBD2	TRBJ2-3	ASSPSGSTDTQY
TRBV5-5	NA	TRBJ1-2	ASSLYLRGAGYGYT
TRBV6-6	NA	TRBJ1-1	ASSYSGPMNTEAF
TRBV4-1	NA	TRBJ2-7	ASSPWDTGSYEQY
TRBV5-1	NA	TRBJ1-1	ASSTSRGDGEQAEAF
TRBV4-1	NA	TRBJ2-3	ASSQDRGSDTQY
TRBV30	NA	TRBJ1-6	AWRSEPNNSPLH
TRBV7-9	NA	TRBJ2-7	ASSDLGYGDEQY
TRBV7-2	TRBD2	TRBJ2-5	ASSYQRGGGETQY
TRBV30	TRBD1	TRBJ1-3	AFRTGQSGNTIY
TRBV21-1	NA	TRBJ2-5	ASPGSRGAETQY
TRBV30	NA	TRBJ2-5	AWSVPGPGIETQY
TRBV9	NA	TRBJ1-4	ASSVVGNEKLF
TRBV18	TRBD2	TRBJ2-5	ASSPGRGQETQY
TRBV18	NA	TRBJ1-3	ASSPPAAAGNTIY